This T cell receptor (beta chain) is from a study of CD8+ T cells in alopecia areata. cDNA serving as the sequencing template came from extracted, reverse transcribed RNA. This table comes from immunoSEQ multiplex PCR, and its TCRdb copy is limited to in-frame clones, with some not included. The sample yields about 180,000 clones, approximately 59% seen once. This clone has just a few counts. The investigators collected lesional scalp punch biopsies and peripheral blood from alopecia areata patients. The TCR comes from a human donor with alopecia areata. The starting material was CD4+ T cells sorted from blood, obtained at week 0.

This chain's CDR3 is CASSQLTGQGSIPFF. CDR3 sequence (DNA): TGCGCCAGCAGCCAACTTACGGGACAGGGGTCGATTCCTTTCTTT. The V and J genes are TRBV4-1 and TRBJ1-1, with 10 bases matching TRBD1. V lost 2 bases to trimming and J lost 12 bases; unmatched junction nucleotides: 12. The CDR3 loop spans 15 amino acids. Per the germline V gene, CDR1 is MGHRA and CDR2 is YSYEKL.